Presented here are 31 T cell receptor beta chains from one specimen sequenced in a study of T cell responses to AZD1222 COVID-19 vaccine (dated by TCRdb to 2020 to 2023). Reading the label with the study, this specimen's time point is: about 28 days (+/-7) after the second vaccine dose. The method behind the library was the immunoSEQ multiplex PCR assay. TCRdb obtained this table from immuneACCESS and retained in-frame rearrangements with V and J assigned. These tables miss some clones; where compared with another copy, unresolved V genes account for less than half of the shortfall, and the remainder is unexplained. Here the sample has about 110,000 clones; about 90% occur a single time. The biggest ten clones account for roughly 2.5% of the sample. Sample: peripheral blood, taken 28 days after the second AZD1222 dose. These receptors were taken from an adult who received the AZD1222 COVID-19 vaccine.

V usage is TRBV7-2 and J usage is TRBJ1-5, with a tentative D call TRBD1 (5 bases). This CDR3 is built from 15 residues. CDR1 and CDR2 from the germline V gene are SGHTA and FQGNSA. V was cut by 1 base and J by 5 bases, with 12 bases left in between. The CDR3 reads CASSLESTDHQPQHF. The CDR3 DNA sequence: TGTGCCAGCAGCTTAGAATCGACAGACCATCAGCCCCAGCATTTT.

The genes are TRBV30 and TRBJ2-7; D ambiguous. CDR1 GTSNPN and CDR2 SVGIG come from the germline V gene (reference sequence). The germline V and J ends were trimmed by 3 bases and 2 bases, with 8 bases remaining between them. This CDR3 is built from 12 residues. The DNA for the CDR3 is TGTGCCTGGAGCATCATAGCCTACGAGCAGTACTTC. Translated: CAWSIIAYEQYF.

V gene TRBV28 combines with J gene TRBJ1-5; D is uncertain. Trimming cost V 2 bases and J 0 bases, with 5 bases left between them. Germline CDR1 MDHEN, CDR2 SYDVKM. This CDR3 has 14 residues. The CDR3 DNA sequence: TGTGCCAGCAGTTTACAGTATAGCAATCAGCCCCAGCATTTT. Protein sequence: CASSLQYSNQPQHF.

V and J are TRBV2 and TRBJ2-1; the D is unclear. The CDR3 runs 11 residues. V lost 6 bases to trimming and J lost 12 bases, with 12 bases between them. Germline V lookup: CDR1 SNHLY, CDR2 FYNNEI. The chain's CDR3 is CASRTDSLQFF. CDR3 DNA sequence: TGTGCCAGCAGGACCGATTCGCTGCAGTTCTTC.

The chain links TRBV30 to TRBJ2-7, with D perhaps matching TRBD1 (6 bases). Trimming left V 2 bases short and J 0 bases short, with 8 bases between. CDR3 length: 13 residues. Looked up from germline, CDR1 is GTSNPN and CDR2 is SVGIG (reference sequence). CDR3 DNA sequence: TGTGCCTGGAGTAGACAGGCCTCCTACGAGCAGTACTTC. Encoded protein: CAWSRQASYEQYF.

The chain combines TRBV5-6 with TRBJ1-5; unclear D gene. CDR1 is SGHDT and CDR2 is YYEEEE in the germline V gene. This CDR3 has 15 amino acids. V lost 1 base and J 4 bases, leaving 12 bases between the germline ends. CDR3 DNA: TGTGCCAGCAGCTTGAATAGGGTTCCTAATCAGCCCCAGCATTTT. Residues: CASSLNRVPNQPQHF.

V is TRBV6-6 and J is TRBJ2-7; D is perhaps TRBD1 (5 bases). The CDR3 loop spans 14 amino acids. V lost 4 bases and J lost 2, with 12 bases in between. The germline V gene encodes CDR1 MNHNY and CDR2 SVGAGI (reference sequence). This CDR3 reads CASSSGDSAYEQYF. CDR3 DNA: TGTGCCAGCAGTTCGGGTGACAGTGCCTACGAGCAGTACTTC.

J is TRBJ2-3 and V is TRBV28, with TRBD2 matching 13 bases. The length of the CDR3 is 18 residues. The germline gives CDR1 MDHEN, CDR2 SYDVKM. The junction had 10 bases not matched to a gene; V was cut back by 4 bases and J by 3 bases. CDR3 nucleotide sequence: TGTGCCAGCAGTTCGGCCCGGACTAGCGGGAGCCATACAGATACGCAGTATTTT. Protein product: CASSSARTSGSHTDTQYF. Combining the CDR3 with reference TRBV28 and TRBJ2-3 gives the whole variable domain DVKVTQSSRYLVKRTGEKVFLECVQDMDHENMFWYRQDPGLGLRLIYFSYDVKMKEKGDIPEGYSVSREKKERFSLILESASTNQTSMYLCASSSARTSGSHTDTQYFGPGTRLTVL.

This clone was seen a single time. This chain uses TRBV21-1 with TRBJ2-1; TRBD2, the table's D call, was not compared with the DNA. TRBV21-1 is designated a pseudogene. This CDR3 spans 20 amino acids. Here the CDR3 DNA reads TGTGCCAGCAGCAAAGACGGTTGGCTAGCGGGAGTTTCTTGGAGGGAGGAGCAGTTCTTC. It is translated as CASSKDGWLAGVSWREEQFF.

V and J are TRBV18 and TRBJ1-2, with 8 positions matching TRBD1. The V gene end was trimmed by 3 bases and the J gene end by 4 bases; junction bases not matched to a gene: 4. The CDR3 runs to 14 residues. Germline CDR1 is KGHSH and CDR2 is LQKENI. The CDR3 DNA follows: TGTGCCAGCTCACCCGCAGGGGGCGCCTATGGCTACACCTTC. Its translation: CASSPAGGAYGYTF. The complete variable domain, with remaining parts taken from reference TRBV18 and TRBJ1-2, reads NAGVMQNPRHLVRRRGQEARLRCSPMKGHSHVYWYRQLPEEGLKFMVYLQKENIIDESGMPKERFSAEFPKEGPSILRIQQVVRGDSAAYFCASSPAGGAYGYTFGSGTRLTVV.

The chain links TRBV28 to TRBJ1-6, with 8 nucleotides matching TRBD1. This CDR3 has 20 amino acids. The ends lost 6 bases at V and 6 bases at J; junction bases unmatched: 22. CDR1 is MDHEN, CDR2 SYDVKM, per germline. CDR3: CASSRSGARGHLGGNSPLHF. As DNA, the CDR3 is TGTGCCAGCAGCAGATCCGGGGCCAGGGGGCACTTGGGGGGTAATTCACCCCTCCACTTT.

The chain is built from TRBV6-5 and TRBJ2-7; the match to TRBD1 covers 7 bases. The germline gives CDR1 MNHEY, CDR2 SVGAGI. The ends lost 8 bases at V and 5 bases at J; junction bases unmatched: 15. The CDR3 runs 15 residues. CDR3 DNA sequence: TGTGCCAGCGGACAGGAACCGGATCGCCCCCACGAGCAGTACTTC. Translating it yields CASGQEPDRPHEQYF.

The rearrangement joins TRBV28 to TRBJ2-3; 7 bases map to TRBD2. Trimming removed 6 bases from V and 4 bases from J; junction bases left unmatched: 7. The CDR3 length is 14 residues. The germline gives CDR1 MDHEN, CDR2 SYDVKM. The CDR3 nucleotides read TGTGCCAGCAGCTGGGCGGGAGAGGCAGATACGCAGTATTTT. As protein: CASSWAGEADTQYF.

CDR3 protein: CASSLRSVDSISGNTIYF. In DNA form, the CDR3 reads TGTGCCAGCAGCTTACGATCCGTGGATTCAATCTCTGGAAACACCATATATTTT. This rearrangement joins TRBV7-8 to TRBJ1-3; D ambiguous. The germline V and J ends were trimmed by 2 bases and 0 bases, with 17 bases remaining between them. The CDR3 contains 18 residues. Germline assignment: CDR1 SGHVS and CDR2 FQNEAQ.

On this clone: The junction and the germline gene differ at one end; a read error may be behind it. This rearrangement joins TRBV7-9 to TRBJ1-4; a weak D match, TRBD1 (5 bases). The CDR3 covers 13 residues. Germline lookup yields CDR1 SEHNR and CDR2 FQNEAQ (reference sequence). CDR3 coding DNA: TGTGCCAGCAGCCTAGCAGGGATTGAAAAACTGTTTTTT. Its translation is CASSLAGIEKLFF.

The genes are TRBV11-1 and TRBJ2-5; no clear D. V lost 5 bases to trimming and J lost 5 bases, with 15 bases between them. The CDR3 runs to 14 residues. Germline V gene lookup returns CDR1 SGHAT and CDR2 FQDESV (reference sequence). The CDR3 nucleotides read TGTGCCAGCAGCCCTAGGCGGCGGTTTGAGACCCAGTACTTC. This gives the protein CASSPRRRFETQYF. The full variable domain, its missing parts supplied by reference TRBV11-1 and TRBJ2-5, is EAEVAQSPRYKITEKSQAVAFWCDPISGHATLYWYRQILGQGPELLVQFQDESVVDDSQLPKDRFSAERLKGVDSTLKIQPAELGDSAMYLCASSPRRRFETQYFGPGTRLLVL.

The CDR3 spells CASSPYLARLAGKWGTDTQYF. CDR3 in DNA: TGTGCCAGCAGTCCCTATCTAGCAAGACTAGCGGGAAAATGGGGGACAGATACGCAGTATTTT. The chain uses TRBV28 and TRBJ2-3; 11 nucleotides agree with TRBD2. The CDR3 has 21 residues. Germline V gene data show CDR1 as MDHEN and CDR2 as SYDVKM. Trimming at V came to 5 bases and at J to 3 bases, leaving 22 bases not matched to a gene. Full variable domain (missing parts from reference TRBV28 and TRBJ2-3): DVKVTQSSRYLVKRTGEKVFLECVQDMDHENMFWYRQDPGLGLRLIYFSYDVKMKEKGDIPEGYSVSREKKERFSLILESASTNQTSMYLCASSPYLARLAGKWGTDTQYFGPGTRLTVL.

As DNA, the CDR3 is TGTGCCAGCACTCGCCAGACGGGGGGCGCAAATAATTCACCCCTCCACTTT. Residues: CASTRQTGGANNSPLHF. The rearrangement links TRBV11-2 to TRBJ1-6; possible D gene TRBD1, 6 bases. Germline-derived CDR1 and CDR2 are SGHAT and FQNNGV. The V end lost 7 bases, the J end lost 5 bases, and 21 bases lay between the germline ends. The CDR3 spans 17 residues. Based on the CDR3 plus reference TRBV11-2 and TRBJ1-6, the full variable domain is EAGVAQSPRYKIIEKRQSVAFWCNPISGHATLYWYQQILGQGPKLLIQFQNNGVVDDSQLPKDRFSAERLKGVDSTLKIQPAKLEDSAVYLCASTRQTGGANNSPLHFGNGTRLTVT.

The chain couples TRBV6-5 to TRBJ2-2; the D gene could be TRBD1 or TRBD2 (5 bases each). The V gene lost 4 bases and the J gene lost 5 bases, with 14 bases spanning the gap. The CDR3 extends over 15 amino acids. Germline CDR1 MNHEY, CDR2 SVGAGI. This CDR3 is CASSFGTVLTGELFF. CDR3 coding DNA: TGTGCCAGCAGTTTCGGGACGGTCCTGACCGGGGAGCTGTTTTTT.

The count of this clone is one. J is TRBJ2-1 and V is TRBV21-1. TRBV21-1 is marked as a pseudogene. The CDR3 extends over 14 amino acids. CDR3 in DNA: TGTGCCAGCAGCAAGCATCTCCCCTACAATGAGCAGTTCTTC. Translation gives CASSKHLPYNEQFF.

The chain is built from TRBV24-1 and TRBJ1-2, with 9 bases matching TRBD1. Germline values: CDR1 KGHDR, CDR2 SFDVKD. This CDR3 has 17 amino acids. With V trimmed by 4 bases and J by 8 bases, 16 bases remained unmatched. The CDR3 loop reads CATSDHLVGQGRGGYTF. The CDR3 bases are TGTGCCACCAGTGACCATCTCGTTGGACAGGGGAGAGGGGGCTACACCTTC.

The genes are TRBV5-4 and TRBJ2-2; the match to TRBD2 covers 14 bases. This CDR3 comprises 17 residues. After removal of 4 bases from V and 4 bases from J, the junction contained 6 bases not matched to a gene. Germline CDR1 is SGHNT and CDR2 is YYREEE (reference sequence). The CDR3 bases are TGTGCCAGCAGCAGGACTAGCGGGAGGCCCGGCACCGGGGAGCTGTTTTTT. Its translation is CASSRTSGRPGTGELFF. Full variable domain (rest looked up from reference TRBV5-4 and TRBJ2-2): ETGVTQSPTHLIKTRGQQVTLRCSSQSGHNTVSWYQQALGQGPQFIFQYYREEENGRGNFPPRFSGLQFPNYSSELNVNALELDDSALYLCASSRTSGRPGTGELFFGEGSRLTVL.

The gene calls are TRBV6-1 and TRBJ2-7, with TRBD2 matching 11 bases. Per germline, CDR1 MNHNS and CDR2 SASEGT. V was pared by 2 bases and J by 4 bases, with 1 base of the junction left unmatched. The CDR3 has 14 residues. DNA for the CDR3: TGTGCCAGCAGTGAAACTAGCGGGAGTTACGAGCAGTACTTC. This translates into CASSETSGSYEQYF.

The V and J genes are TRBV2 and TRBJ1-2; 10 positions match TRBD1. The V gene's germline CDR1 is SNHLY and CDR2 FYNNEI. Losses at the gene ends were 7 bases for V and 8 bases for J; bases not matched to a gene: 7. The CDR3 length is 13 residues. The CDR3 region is CASIQDRGLGYTF. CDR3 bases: TGTGCCAGCATTCAAGACAGGGGGCTAGGCTACACCTTC.

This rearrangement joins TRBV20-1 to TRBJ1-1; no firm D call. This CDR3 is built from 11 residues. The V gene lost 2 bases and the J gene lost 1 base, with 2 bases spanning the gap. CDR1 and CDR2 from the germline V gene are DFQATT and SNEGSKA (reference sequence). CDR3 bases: TGCAGTGCTAGAAGGAACACTGAAGCTTTCTTT. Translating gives CSARRNTEAFF.

CDR3 in amino acids: CASSFSGGSHQETQYF. CDR3 sequence (DNA): TGTGCCAGCAGTTTCTCAGGGGGGTCGCACCAAGAGACCCAGTACTTC. The chain combines TRBV28 with TRBJ2-5; possible D gene TRBD1, 7 bases. The CDR3 totals 16 residues. In germline, CDR1 is MDHEN, CDR2 SYDVKM. V gave up 3 bases and J gave up 0 bases, with 14 bases separating them.

The CDR3 nucleotides are TGCGCCAGCAGCTTGGGGAGCTCCTACAATGAGCAGTTCTTC. Residues: CASSLGSSYNEQFF. J is TRBJ2-1 and V is TRBV5-1, with D hard to call. The CDR3 has 14 amino acids. Trimming took 0 bases from V and 0 from J, leaving 4 bases between them. CDR1 SGHRS and CDR2 YFSETQ come from the germline V gene.

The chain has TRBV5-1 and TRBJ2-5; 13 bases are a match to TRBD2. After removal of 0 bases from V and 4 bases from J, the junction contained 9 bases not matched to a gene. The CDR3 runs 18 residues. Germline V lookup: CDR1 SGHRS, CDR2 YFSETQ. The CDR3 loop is CASSLVVLTSGRIETQYF. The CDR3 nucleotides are TGCGCCAGCAGCTTGGTGGTCTTGACTAGCGGGAGGATAGAGACCCAGTACTTC.

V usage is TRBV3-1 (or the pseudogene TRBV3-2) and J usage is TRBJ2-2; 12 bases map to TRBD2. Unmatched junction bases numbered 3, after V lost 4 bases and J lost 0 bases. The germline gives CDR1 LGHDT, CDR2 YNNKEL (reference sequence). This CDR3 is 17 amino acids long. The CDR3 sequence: CASSRGLAGSNTGELFF. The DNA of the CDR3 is TGTGCCAGCAGCCGGGGACTAGCGGGCTCGAACACCGGGGAGCTGTTTTTT.

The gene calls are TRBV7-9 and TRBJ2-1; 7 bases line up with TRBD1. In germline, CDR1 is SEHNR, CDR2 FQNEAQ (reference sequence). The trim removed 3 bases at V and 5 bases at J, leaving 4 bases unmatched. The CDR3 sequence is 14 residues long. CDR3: CASSLGQTNNEQFF. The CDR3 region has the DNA TGTGCCAGCAGCTTGGGACAGACCAACAATGAGCAGTTCTTC.

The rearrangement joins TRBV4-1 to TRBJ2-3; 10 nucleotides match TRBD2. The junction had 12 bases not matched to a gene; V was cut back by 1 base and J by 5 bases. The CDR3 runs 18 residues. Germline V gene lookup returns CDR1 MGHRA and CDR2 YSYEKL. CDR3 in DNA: TGCGCCAGCAGCCAAGTAGCCCGAGCGGGAGGGGGTGAAGATACGCAGTATTTT. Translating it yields CASSQVARAGGGEDTQYF.